This T cell receptor beta chain comes out of a study of cytomegalovirus exposure and HLA in healthy donors. On this clone: Its cognate antigen is unknown.

Findings and limits, study-wide: Presence/absence analyses treated sequencing depth as roughly uniform across donors. The authors later linked a missense DCLRE1C variant to TCR beta V- and J-gene trimming. The study flagged about 160 TCR beta chains as cytomegalovirus-associated.

It was with 60 Vbeta and 13 Jbeta primers that the PCR ran. In the authors' methods: Counted up in a later analysis, unique TCR beta chains came to 60 million to 95 million, with 9.5 million to 13 million shared. Profiled with immunoSEQ multiplex PCR; TCRdb holds only in-frame clones, not every one. D and trimming come from the DNA, and the V and J calls and clone size come from that table. The sample records under 200,000 clones, 80% to 90% being singletons. This CDR3 comprises 15 residues. Between the trimmed V and J ends, which lost 6 bases and 0 bases, there was a span of 18 bases. CDR1 SQVTM and CDR2 ANQGSEA come from the germline V gene.

The genes are TRBV29-1 and TRBJ2-7; weak D call: TRBD2 (6 bases). The receptor's source is a man aged 35 to 55 in good health and CMV-seropositive. Sequencing used PBMCs. As DNA, the CDR3 is TGCAGCGTCCCCAAGGCTGGGGGGTTCTCCTACGAGCAGTACTTC. As protein: CSVPKAGGFSYEQYF.